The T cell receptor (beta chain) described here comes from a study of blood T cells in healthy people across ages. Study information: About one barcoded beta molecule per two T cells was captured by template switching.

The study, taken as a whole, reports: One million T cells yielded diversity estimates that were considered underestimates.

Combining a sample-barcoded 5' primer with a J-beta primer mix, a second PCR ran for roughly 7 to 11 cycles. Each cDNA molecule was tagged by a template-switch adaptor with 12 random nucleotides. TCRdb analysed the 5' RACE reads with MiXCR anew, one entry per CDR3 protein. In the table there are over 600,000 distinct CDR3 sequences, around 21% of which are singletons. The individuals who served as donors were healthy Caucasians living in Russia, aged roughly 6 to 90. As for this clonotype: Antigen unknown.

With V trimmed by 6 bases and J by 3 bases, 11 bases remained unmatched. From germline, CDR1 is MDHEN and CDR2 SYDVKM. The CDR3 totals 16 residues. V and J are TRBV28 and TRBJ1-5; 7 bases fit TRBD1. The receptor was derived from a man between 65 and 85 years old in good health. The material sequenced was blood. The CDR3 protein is CASSPRMGQLNQPQHF. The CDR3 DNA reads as TGTGCCAGCAGCCCCCGAATGGGACAGCTCAATCAGCCCCAGCATTTT.